The 16 T cell receptor beta chains below all came from one sample that was sequenced in a study of shared clonotypes between healthy human individuals. Method: immunoSEQ multiplex PCR; TCRdb's copy keeps in-frame clones and lacks some. Of fewer than 1 million clones listed, 96% are singletons. In the naive CD8 group, cells lacked CD45RO and were positively selected for CCR7, so terminally differentiated effector memory CD45RA+ cells were left out. Sequencing was performed on naive CD8+ T cells sorted from blood. These receptors came from a man younger than 45 in good health.

The V and J genes are TRBV7-9 and TRBJ2-7; 11 bases map to TRBD2. Germline-derived CDR1 and CDR2 are SEHNR and FQNEAQ (reference sequence). The CDR3 is made up of 15 amino acids. After removal of 1 base from V and 3 bases from J, the junction contained 2 bases not matched to a gene. The CDR3 coding sequence is TGTGCCAGCAGCTTAGGAGGGACTAGCGGCTACGAGCAGTACTTC. This encodes CASSLGGTSGYEQYF.

The gene calls are TRBV7-9 and TRBJ2-2; D gene unclear. The germline CDR1 and CDR2 sequences are SEHNR and FQNEAQ (reference sequence). The V end was cut by 4 bases, the J end by 4 bases, with 4 bases between. This CDR3 is built from 12 residues. In DNA, the CDR3 is TGTGCCAGCAGCTCGTTCACCGGGGAGCTGTTTTTT. Translation gives CASSSFTGELFF. The whole variable domain, filled in from reference TRBV7-9 and TRBJ2-2, reads DTGVSQNPRHKITKRGQNVTFRCDPISEHNRLYWYRQTLGQGPEFLTYFQNEAQLEKSRLLSDRFSAERPKGSFSTLEIQRTEQGDSAMYLCASSSFTGELFFGEGSRLTVL.

This chain connects TRBV4-1 to TRBJ2-7; TRBD1 agrees at 8 bases. Germline V gene sequence: CDR1 MGHRA, CDR2 YSYEKL. J lost 0 bases, V lost 4 bases, and 5 bases had no gene match. The CDR3 has 15 residues. DNA of the CDR3: TGCGCCAGCAGCCCGGGACAGGAAAGCTCCTACGAGCAGTACTTC. It encodes CASSPGQESSYEQYF.

The chain combines TRBV7-9 with TRBJ2-1; 11 bases map to TRBD2. Per the germline V gene, CDR1 is SEHNR and CDR2 is FQNEAQ (reference sequence). The CDR3 runs to 15 residues. V lost 3 bases and J lost 8; bases outside the gene matches: 6. The CDR3 coding sequence is TGTGCCAGCAGCTTTAGCGGGAGGGCCCTCGATGAGCAGTTCTTC. Its translation: CASSFSGRALDEQFF.

The V and J genes are TRBV7-9 and TRBJ2-1, with a weak D call TRBD2 (5 bases). Germline V lookup: CDR1 SEHNR, CDR2 FQNEAQ (reference sequence). Trimming took 1 base from V and 5 from J, leaving 15 bases between them. This CDR3 region has 16 residues. CDR3 DNA: TGTGCCAGCAGCTTAGAGTTTTCCGGGAAGAACAATGAGCAGTTCTTC. As protein: CASSLEFSGKNNEQFF.

This chain uses TRBV27 with TRBJ2-7; D gene unclear. Per the germline V gene, CDR1 is MNHEY and CDR2 is SMNVEV (reference sequence). Trimming removed 4 bases at V and 2 bases at J, with 21 bases between. The CDR3 is made up of 17 amino acids. The CDR3 coding sequence is TGTGCCAGCAGTTCTCCCTCCGGGCCCAGAGGCCCCTACGAGCAGTACTTC. Translated: CASSSPSGPRGPYEQYF.

V usage is TRBV27 and J usage is TRBJ2-5, with TRBD1 matching 8 bases. From germline, CDR1 is MNHEY and CDR2 SMNVEV (reference sequence). V shed 5 bases and J 2 bases; nucleotides not matched to a gene: 10. The CDR3 totals 16 residues. CDR3 region: CASSRQGARTQETQYF. The CDR3 nucleotides are TGTGCCAGCAGTAGGCAGGGGGCAAGGACACAAGAGACCCAGTACTTC.

Notes on this clone: Other DNA sequences in this specimen translate into the identical CDR3. This rearrangement joins TRBV5-1 to TRBJ2-5; D gene unclear. The CDR3 length is 11 residues. Trimming stripped 4 bases from V and 1 base from J, with 2 bases between. Per germline, CDR1 SGHRS and CDR2 YFSETQ. CDR3 DNA: TGCGCCAGCAGCCTCCAAGAGACCCAGTACTTC. Its protein is CASSLQETQYF. Drawing the rest from reference TRBV5-1 and TRBJ2-5, the complete variable domain is KAGVTQTPRYLIKTRGQQVTLSCSPISGHRSVSWYQQTPGQGLQFLFEYFSETQRNKGNFPGRFSGRQFSNSRSEMNVSTLELGDSALYLCASSLQETQYFGPGTRLLVL.

The chain carries TRBV29-1 and TRBJ2-7, with D hard to call. The length of the CDR3 is 11 residues. V was pared by 4 bases and J by 3 bases, with 7 bases between. Germline CDR1 reads SQVTM; CDR2 reads ANQGSEA. In nucleotides, the CDR3 is TGCAGCGTTGTGGACGGCTACGAGCAGTACTTC. This gives the protein CSVVDGYEQYF.

V usage is TRBV10-2 and J usage is TRBJ2-7, with D maybe TRBD1 (5 bases). Looked up from germline, CDR1 is WSHSY and CDR2 is SAAADI. The V gene lost 9 bases and the J gene lost 3 bases, with 12 bases spanning the gap. This CDR3 spans 12 amino acids. The CDR3 loop is CASRSDSYEQYF. CDR3 coding DNA: TGCGCCAGTCGTTCCGACAGCTACGAGCAGTACTTC.

V and J are TRBV30 and TRBJ2-1; D perhaps matches TRBD2 (5 bases). CDR1 and CDR2 (germline): GTSNPN, SVGIG (reference sequence). The CDR3 totals 12 residues. Deletions cut 2 bases from V and 7 bases from J, with 9 bases between. The CDR3 region has the DNA TGTGCCTGGAGTTTAAGAGGGAATGAGCAGTTCTTC. It yields the protein CAWSLRGNEQFF.

The J gene is TRBJ1-3, the V gene TRBV5-1, with 8 bases identical to TRBD1. Trimming removed 3 bases from V and 8 bases from J; junction bases left unmatched: 7. The CDR3 runs to 14 residues. Germline V gives CDR1 SGHRS, CDR2 YFSETQ. The CDR3 nucleotides are TGCGCCAGCAGCTCCGGACAGGGCGGAGACACCATATATTTT. This encodes CASSSGQGGDTIYF.

V is TRBV11-2 and J is TRBJ2-7, with D possibly matching TRBD1 (6 bases). The CDR3 runs to 12 residues. V lost 3 bases and J lost 6, with 9 bases in between. Looked up from germline, CDR1 is SGHAT and CDR2 is FQNNGV. CDR3 DNA sequence: TGTGCCAGCAGCTTTTACAGGGCCGAGCAGTACTTC. Its protein product is CASSFYRAEQYF.

A word on this clone: Within the sample, other DNA sequences also encode this same CDR3. This chain connects TRBV9 to TRBJ2-1; 11 nucleotides match TRBD2. Germline assignment: CDR1 SGDLS and CDR2 YYNGEE. This CDR3 contains 15 residues. J gave up 6 bases and V 0 bases, and 2 bases lay outside the gene matches. CDR3 protein: CASSVGTSGPNEQFF. The CDR3 nucleotides are TGTGCCAGCAGCGTAGGGACTAGCGGGCCCAATGAGCAGTTCTTC.

This chain connects TRBV10-1 to TRBJ2-1, with 14 bases matching TRBD2. Germline V gives CDR1 WNHNN, CDR2 SYGVQD (reference sequence). This CDR3 has 17 amino acids. The V segment lost 2 bases and the J segment 8 bases; nucleotides outside the gene matches: 8. This CDR3 is CASSEGTSGRNIDEQFF. The CDR3 nucleotides are TGCGCCAGCAGTGAGGGGACTAGCGGGAGAAATATCGATGAGCAGTTCTTC.

The chain links TRBV9 to TRBJ2-2, with 10 bases matching TRBD1. The junction had 9 bases not matched to a gene; V was cut back by 3 bases and J by 4 bases. The CDR3 totals 17 residues. Per germline, CDR1 SGDLS and CDR2 YYNGEE. CDR3 region: CASSASDRGRLTGELFF. The DNA of the CDR3 is TGTGCCAGCAGCGCCTCTGACAGGGGGCGTCTCACCGGGGAGCTGTTTTTT.